A selection of T cell receptor beta chains follows, all from one sample in a study of shared clonotypes between healthy human individuals. Assay used: immunoSEQ multiplex PCR; TCRdb lists only in-frame clones, some missing. The data hold under 700,000 clones, with 85% to 95% observed a single time. Sequencing was performed on naive CD8+ T cells sorted from blood. The source of these receptors is a woman in her twenties or thirties in good health. Both conserved end residues are part of each CDR3. Fields, in order: CDR3 protein, CDR3 DNA, clone size, J gene, D gene, V gene. The D gene is left open where the match is weak. The size of a clone is reported for some rows only, either as once, few or many, or as a class for expanded clones.

cdr3_aa: CASSLKVQNNEQFF; cdr3_nt: TGTGCCAGCAGTTTAAAAGTTCAGAACAATGAGCAGTTCTTC; clone_size: .; j_call: TRBJ2-1; d_call: .; v_call: TRBV27
cdr3_aa: CASSLGGPNNEQFF; cdr3_nt: TGTGCCAGCAGCTTGGGGGGGCCAAACAATGAGCAGTTCTTC; clone_size: .; j_call: TRBJ2-1; d_call: .; v_call: TRBV7-6
cdr3_aa: CASSPLPYNEQFF; cdr3_nt: TGTGCCAGCAGCCCCCTCCCCTACAATGAGCAGTTCTTC; clone_size: .; j_call: TRBJ2-1; d_call: .; v_call: TRBV27
cdr3_aa: CASSPVAGSQMQYF; cdr3_nt: TGTGCCAGTAGCCCCGTGGCCGGGAGTCAGATGCAGTACTTC; clone_size: .; j_call: TRBJ2-5; d_call: .; v_call: TRBV19
cdr3_aa: CASSSTGERYGYTF; cdr3_nt: TGCGCCAGCAGCTCGACAGGGGAGAGGTATGGCTACACCTTC; clone_size: .; j_call: TRBJ1-2; d_call: TRBD1; v_call: TRBV5-1
cdr3_aa: CASSLGLTEAFF; cdr3_nt: TGTGCCAGCAGCTTAGGGCTCACTGAAGCTTTCTTT; clone_size: .; j_call: TRBJ1-1; d_call: .; v_call: TRBV7-9
cdr3_aa: CASSLWGEQYF; cdr3_nt: TGTGCCAGCAGCCTTTGGGGGGAGCAGTACTTC; clone_size: .; j_call: TRBJ2-7; d_call: .; v_call: TRBV5-6
cdr3_aa: CASSPEWGQSYNEQFF; cdr3_nt: TGTGCCAGCAGCCCTGAGTGGGGACAGTCCTACAATGAGCAGTTCTTC; clone_size: .; j_call: TRBJ2-1; d_call: TRBD1; v_call: TRBV7-9
cdr3_aa: CASSHPPASAVSNEQFF; cdr3_nt: TGCGCCAGCAGCCACCCCCCCGCTAGCGCTGTCTCCAATGAGCAGTTCTTC; clone_size: .; j_call: TRBJ2-1; d_call: .; v_call: TRBV4-1
cdr3_aa: CASSEGPGGDEQYF; cdr3_nt: TGTGCCAGCAGCGAGGGGCCCGGCGGGGACGAGCAGTACTTC; clone_size: once; j_call: TRBJ2-7; d_call: .; v_call: TRBV5-4
cdr3_aa: CASSRTGSPWEPGQFF; cdr3_nt: TGTGCCAGCAGCCGGACAGGGTCACCTTGGGAGCCGGGGCAGTTCTTC; clone_size: .; j_call: TRBJ2-1; d_call: TRBD1; v_call: TRBV27
cdr3_aa: CASSIPTAVGYEQYF; cdr3_nt: TGTGCCAGTAGTATTCCTACGGCAGTGGGCTACGAGCAGTACTTC; clone_size: .; j_call: TRBJ2-7; d_call: .; v_call: TRBV19
cdr3_aa: CASSLTSGSMGEQFF; cdr3_nt: TGTGCCAGCAGTTTAACTAGCGGGAGTATGGGTGAGCAGTTCTTC; clone_size: .; j_call: TRBJ2-1; d_call: TRBD2; v_call: TRBV27
cdr3_aa: CASSLNPGYGYTF; cdr3_nt: TGTGCCAGCAGTTTAAATCCGGGCTATGGCTACACCTTC; clone_size: .; j_call: TRBJ1-2; d_call: .; v_call: TRBV27
cdr3_aa: CASSPVQGYIVEQYF; cdr3_nt: TGTGCCAGCAGCCCCGTACAGGGATACATTGTGGAGCAGTACTTC; clone_size: .; j_call: TRBJ2-5; d_call: .; v_call: TRBV7-2
cdr3_aa: CASSYSSRGRYEQYF; cdr3_nt: TGTGCCAGCAGTTACTCGTCGAGGGGGCGTTACGAGCAGTACTTC; clone_size: .; j_call: TRBJ2-7; d_call: TRBD1; v_call: TRBV6-7
cdr3_aa: CASSLSLGQSSYNEQFF; cdr3_nt: TGTGCCAGCAGCTTGTCACTAGGACAGAGCTCCTACAATGAGCAGTTCTTC; clone_size: .; j_call: TRBJ2-1; d_call: .; v_call: TRBV7-6
cdr3_aa: CASTPGNTGELFF; cdr3_nt: TGTGCCAGCACCCCGGGGAACACCGGGGAGCTGTTTTTT; clone_size: .; j_call: TRBJ2-2; d_call: .; v_call: TRBV27
cdr3_aa: CASSLLAGSYNEQFF; cdr3_nt: TGTGCCAGTAGTCTATTAGCGGGGTCCTACAATGAGCAGTTCTTC; clone_size: .; j_call: TRBJ2-1; d_call: TRBD2; v_call: TRBV19
cdr3_aa: CASSSPRLTGQGSPYGYTF; cdr3_nt: TGTGCCAGCAGTTCCCCCCGGTTAACGGGACAGGGATCGCCCTATGGCTACACCTTC; clone_size: .; j_call: TRBJ1-2; d_call: TRBD1; v_call: TRBV28
cdr3_aa: CASSEATGIREKLFF; cdr3_nt: TGTGCCAGCAGTGAAGCAACAGGGATTCGGGAAAAACTGTTTTTT; clone_size: .; j_call: TRBJ1-4; d_call: .; v_call: TRBV2
cdr3_aa: CSVEGPSDGGRGYEQYF; cdr3_nt: TGCAGCGTTGAAGGGCCCTCAGACGGCGGGAGGGGCTACGAGCAGTACTTC; clone_size: .; j_call: TRBJ2-7; d_call: TRBD2; v_call: TRBV29-1
cdr3_aa: CASSYVGGNTEAFF; cdr3_nt: TGTGCCAGCAGTTACGTGGGTGGGAACACTGAAGCTTTCTTT; clone_size: .; j_call: TRBJ1-1; d_call: .; v_call: TRBV6-5
cdr3_aa: CASSLSDTQYF; cdr3_nt: TGTGCCAGCAGCTTGTCAGATACGCAGTATTTT; clone_size: .; j_call: TRBJ2-3; d_call: .; v_call: TRBV5-6
cdr3_aa: CASSLGITGTTYEQYF; cdr3_nt: TGTGCCAGCAGCTTAGGGATAACCGGGACTACCTACGAGCAGTACTTC; clone_size: .; j_call: TRBJ2-7; d_call: TRBD2; v_call: TRBV7-8
cdr3_aa: CASSMVTGEQFF; cdr3_nt: TGTGCCAGTAGTATGGTGACTGGTGAGCAGTTCTTC; clone_size: few; j_call: TRBJ2-1; d_call: .; v_call: TRBV19
cdr3_aa: CASSMGAGGLYEQYF; cdr3_nt: TGTGCCAGTAGTATGGGAGCGGGAGGACTTTACGAGCAGTACTTC; clone_size: .; j_call: TRBJ2-7; d_call: TRBD2; v_call: TRBV19
cdr3_aa: CASSQDFGLVTYNEQFF; cdr3_nt: TGTGCCAGCAGCCAAGATTTCGGACTAGTGACTTACAATGAGCAGTTCTTC; clone_size: .; j_call: TRBJ2-1; d_call: TRBD2; v_call: TRBV14